The 8 T cell receptor beta chains below come from one sample, sequenced in a study of technical replicates of blood from a few donors. Sequenced by immunoSEQ multiplex PCR; TCRdb stores in-frame clones only, minus some. The sample consists of some 94,000 clones, 90% to 96% of them appearing once. The sequencing input was T cells isolated from PBMCs. Receptor source: a human donor in good health.

The CDR3 loop reads CASSPGQGAYEQYF. The DNA of the CDR3 is TGTGCCAGCAGCCCGGGACAGGGAGCATACGAGCAGTACTTC. The rearrangement uses TRBV7-9 and TRBJ2-7, with 9 bases aligning to TRBD1. Germline loops: CDR1 SEHNR, CDR2 FQNEAQ (reference sequence). V shed 5 bases, J shed 4 bases, and the junction held 6 bases outside the gene matches. The CDR3 consists of 14 residues.

This chain joins TRBV6-5 and TRBJ2-7; 9 bases map to TRBD1. V was clipped by 2 bases and J by 4 bases; unmatched bases: 9. There are 16 residues in the CDR3. Germline V lookup: CDR1 MNHEY, CDR2 SVGAGI. The CDR3: CASSYQTGDRVYEQYF. In nucleotides, the CDR3 is TGTGCCAGCAGTTACCAGACCGGGGACAGGGTTTACGAGCAGTACTTC.

This chain connects TRBV6-4 to TRBJ2-1; tentative D call: TRBD1 (6 bases). V was clipped by 4 bases and J by 6 bases, with 10 bases between them. CDR3 length: 13 residues. The germline gives CDR1 MRHNA, CDR2 SNTAGT. The CDR3 spells CASSVEGVNEQFF. The CDR3 bases are TGTGCCAGCAGTGTTGAGGGGGTCAATGAGCAGTTCTTC.

V and J are TRBV9 and TRBJ1-2, with TRBD1 identical over 8 bases. Per the germline V gene, CDR1 is SGDLS and CDR2 is YYNGEE. J gave up 5 bases and V 3 bases, and 12 bases lay outside the gene matches. This CDR3 comprises 16 residues. In DNA, the CDR3 is TGTGCCAGCAGCGCCTGGACAGGGATCGGCCCGTATGGCTACACCTTC. Translated, it gives CASSAWTGIGPYGYTF.

This chain uses TRBV5-8 with TRBJ2-1; TRBD1 aligns across 10 bases. Looked up from germline, CDR1 is SGHTS and CDR2 is YDEGEE. The V and J ends lost 4 bases and 6 bases, in that order; junction bases with no gene match: 7. This CDR3 spans 15 amino acids. As DNA, the CDR3 is TGTGCCAGCAGCCCTGGGACAGGGGTTGCCAATGAGCAGTTCTTC. Translating gives CASSPGTGVANEQFF.

This chain connects TRBV2 to TRBJ1-1; 9 bases agree with TRBD1. The CDR3 runs 17 residues. V lost 4 bases to trimming and J lost 1 base; unmatched junction nucleotides: 10. Germline-derived CDR1 and CDR2 are SNHLY and FYNNEI. CDR3 sequence: CASSGPGTGMANTEAFF. The CDR3, as DNA: TGTGCCAGCAGTGGTCCCGGGACAGGGATGGCGAACACTGAAGCTTTCTTT.

J is TRBJ2-2 and V is TRBV19; D call uncertain. Trimming cost V 3 bases and J 6 bases, with 5 bases left between them. This CDR3 region has 12 residues. The germline gives CDR1 LNHDA, CDR2 SQIVND (reference sequence). The DNA for the CDR3 is TGTGCCAGTAGTATTTCAGCCGGGGAGCTGTTTTTT. Translation: CASSISAGELFF.

This clone has a single count. This sequence joins TRBV10-2 and TRBJ2-7, with 9 bases identical to TRBD1. Germline V gene data show CDR1 as WSHSY and CDR2 as SAAADI. CDR3 size: 15 residues. V shed 4 bases and J 0 bases; nucleotides not matched to a gene: 4. CDR3 sequence: CASSGGTGNSYEQYF. The CDR3 nucleotides are TGCGCCAGCAGTGGAGGGACAGGGAACTCCTACGAGCAGTACTTC.